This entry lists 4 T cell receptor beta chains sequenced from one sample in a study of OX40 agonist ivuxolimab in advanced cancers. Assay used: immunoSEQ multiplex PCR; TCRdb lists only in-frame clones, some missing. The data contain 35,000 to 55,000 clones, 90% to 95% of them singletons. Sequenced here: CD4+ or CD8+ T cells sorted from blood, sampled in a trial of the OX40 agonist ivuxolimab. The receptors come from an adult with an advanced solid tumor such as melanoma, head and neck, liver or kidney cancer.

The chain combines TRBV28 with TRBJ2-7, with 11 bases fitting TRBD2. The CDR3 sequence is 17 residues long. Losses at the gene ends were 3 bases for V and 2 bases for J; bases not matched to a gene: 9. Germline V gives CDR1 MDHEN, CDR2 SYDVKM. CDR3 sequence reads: CASSFPTSGSLAYEQYF. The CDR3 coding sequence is TGTGCCAGCAGTTTCCCCACTAGCGGGAGCCTGGCCTACGAGCAGTACTTC.

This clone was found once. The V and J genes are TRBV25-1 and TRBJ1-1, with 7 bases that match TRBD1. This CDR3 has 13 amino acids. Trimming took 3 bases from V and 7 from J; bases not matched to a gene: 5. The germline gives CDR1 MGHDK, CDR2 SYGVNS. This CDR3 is CASSDGTADEAFF. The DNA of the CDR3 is TGTGCCAGCAGTGACGGGACAGCAGATGAAGCTTTCTTT.

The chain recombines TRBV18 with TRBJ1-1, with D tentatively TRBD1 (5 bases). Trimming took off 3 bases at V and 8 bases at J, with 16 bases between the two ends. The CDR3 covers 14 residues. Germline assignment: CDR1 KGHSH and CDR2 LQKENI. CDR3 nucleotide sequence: TGTGCCAGCTCACCCGGGGGGGTTGGTTTGGAAGCTTTCTTT. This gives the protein CASSPGGVGLEAFF.

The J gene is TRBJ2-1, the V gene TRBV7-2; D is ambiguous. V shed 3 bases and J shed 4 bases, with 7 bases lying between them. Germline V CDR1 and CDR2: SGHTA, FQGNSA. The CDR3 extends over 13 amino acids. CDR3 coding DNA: TGTGCCAGCAGCTTCCTGGAGTACAATGAGCAGTTCTTC. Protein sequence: CASSFLEYNEQFF.